This T cell receptor (beta chain) was recovered during a study of blood T cells in healthy people across ages. The authors ran a second PCR of roughly 6 to 11 cycles using a sample-barcoded 5' primer and a J-beta primer mix. Each CDR3 protein is one row after TCRdb ran MiXCR on the 5' RACE reads. This sample has approximately 1,000,000 distinct CDR3 sequences, with over 35% found just once. This clonotype occurred a few times. Germline lookup yields CDR1 WSHSY and CDR2 SAAADI. The CDR3 has 13 residues. J lost 2 bases, V lost 7 bases, and 4 bases had no gene match. The receptor's source is a woman aged 55-69 years in good health. The chain joins TRBV10-2 to TRBJ2-7, with TRBD2 matching 8 bases. The specimen was blood. The CDR3 DNA reads as TGCGCCAGCAAGCGGGAGTGGGCCTACGAGCAGTACTTC. Its translation: CASKREWAYEQYF.